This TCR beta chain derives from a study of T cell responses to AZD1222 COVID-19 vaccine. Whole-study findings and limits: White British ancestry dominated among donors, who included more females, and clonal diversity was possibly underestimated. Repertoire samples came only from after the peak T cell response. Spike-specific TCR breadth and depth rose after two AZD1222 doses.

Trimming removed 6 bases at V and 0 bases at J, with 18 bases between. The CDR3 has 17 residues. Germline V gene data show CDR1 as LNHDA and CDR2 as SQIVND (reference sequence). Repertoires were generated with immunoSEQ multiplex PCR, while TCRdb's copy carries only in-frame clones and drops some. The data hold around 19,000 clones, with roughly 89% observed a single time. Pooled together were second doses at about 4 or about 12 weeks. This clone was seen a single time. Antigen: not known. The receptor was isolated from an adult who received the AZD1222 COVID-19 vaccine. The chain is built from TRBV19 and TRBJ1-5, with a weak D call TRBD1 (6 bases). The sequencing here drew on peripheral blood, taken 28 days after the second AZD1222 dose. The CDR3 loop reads CASSAGTSTDSNQPQHF. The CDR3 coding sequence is TGTGCCAGTAGCGCCGGGACATCCACCGATAGCAATCAGCCCCAGCATTTT.